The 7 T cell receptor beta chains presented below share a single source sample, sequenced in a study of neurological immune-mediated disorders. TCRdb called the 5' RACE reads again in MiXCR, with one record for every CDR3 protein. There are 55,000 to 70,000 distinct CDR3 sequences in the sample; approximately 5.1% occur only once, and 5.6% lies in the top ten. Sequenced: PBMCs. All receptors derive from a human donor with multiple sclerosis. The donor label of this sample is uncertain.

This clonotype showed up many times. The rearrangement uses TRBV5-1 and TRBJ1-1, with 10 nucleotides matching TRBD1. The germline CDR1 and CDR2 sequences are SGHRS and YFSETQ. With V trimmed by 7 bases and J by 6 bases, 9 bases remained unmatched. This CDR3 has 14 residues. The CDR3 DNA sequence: TGCGCCAGCGGACCCGACAGGGGGCTTTCTGAAGCTTTCTTT. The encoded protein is CASGPDRGLSEAFF. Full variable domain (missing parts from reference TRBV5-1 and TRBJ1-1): KAGVTQTPRYLIKTRGQQVTLSCSPISGHRSVSWYQQTPGQGLQFLFEYFSETQRNKGNFPGRFSGRQFSNSRSEMNVSTLELGDSALYLCASGPDRGLSEAFFGQGTRLTVV.

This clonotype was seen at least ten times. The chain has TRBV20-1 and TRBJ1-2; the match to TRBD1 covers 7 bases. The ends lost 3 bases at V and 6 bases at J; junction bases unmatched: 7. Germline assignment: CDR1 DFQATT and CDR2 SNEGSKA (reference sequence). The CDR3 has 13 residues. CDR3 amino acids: CSARTGKYDGYTF. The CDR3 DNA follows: TGCAGTGCTAGGACAGGGAAGTACGATGGCTACACCTTC.

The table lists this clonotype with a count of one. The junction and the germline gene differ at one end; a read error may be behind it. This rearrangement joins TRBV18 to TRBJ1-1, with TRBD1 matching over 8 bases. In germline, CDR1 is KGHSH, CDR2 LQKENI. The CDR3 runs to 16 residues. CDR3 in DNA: TGTGCCAACTCACCTCTGACAGGGGCCGCGAACACTGAAGCTTTCTTT. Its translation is CANSPLTGAANTEAFF.

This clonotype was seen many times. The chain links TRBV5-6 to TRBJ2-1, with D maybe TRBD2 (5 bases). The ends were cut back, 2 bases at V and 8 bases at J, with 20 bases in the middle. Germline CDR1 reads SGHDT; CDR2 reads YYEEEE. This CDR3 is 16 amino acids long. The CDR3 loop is CASSFISLGRGDEQFF. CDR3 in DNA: TGTGCCAGCAGCTTCATCTCATTGGGGAGAGGAGATGAGCAGTTCTTC.

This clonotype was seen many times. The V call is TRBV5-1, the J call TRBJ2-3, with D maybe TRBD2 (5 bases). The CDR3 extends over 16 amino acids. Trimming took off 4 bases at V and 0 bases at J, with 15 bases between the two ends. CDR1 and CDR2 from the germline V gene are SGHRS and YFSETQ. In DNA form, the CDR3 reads TGCGCCAGCAGCACGCCGGACTTTCCTAGCACAGATACGCAGTATTTT. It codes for CASSTPDFPSTDTQYF.

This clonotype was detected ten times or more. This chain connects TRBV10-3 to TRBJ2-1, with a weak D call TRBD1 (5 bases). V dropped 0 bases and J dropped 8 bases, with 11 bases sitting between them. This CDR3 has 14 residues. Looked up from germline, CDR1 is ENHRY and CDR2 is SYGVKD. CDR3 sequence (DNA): TGTGCCATCAGTGAGTCGGGGCAGGGCTATGAGCAGTTCTTC. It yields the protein CAISESGQGYEQFF.

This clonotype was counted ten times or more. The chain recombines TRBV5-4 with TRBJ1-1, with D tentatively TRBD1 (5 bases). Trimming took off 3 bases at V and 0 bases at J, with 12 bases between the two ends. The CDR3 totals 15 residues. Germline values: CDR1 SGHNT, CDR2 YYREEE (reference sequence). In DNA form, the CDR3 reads TGTGCCAGCAGCTCGGGTGGACACCTGAACACTGAAGCTTTCTTT. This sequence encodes CASSSGGHLNTEAFF.